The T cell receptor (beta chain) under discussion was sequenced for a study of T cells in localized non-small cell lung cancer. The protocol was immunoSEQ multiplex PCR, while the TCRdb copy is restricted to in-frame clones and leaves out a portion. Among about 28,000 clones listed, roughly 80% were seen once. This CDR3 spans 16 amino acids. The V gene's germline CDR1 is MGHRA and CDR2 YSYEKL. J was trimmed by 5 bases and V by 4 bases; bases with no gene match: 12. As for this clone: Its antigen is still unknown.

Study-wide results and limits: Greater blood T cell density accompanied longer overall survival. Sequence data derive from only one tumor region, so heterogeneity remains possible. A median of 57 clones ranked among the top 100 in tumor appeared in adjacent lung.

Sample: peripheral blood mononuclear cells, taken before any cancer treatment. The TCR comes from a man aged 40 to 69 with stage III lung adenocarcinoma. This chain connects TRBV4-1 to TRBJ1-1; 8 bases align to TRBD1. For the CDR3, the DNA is TGCGCCAGCAGCCGGCAGGGGGCGGTACGAAGTACTGAAGCTTTCTTT. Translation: CASSRQGAVRSTEAFF.